This T cell receptor (beta chain) was found in a study of regulatory T cells in long-lasting Graves disease. There are many counts of this clonotype. Libraries of TCR beta came from iRepertoire HTBI primers plus Arm-PCR of CDR3 regions. One entry per CDR3 protein, called by TCRdb with MiXCR from the multiplex PCR reads. The sample holds more than 450,000 distinct CDR3 sequences, 15% to 20% seen once. V was clipped by 0 bases and J by 4 bases, with 13 bases between them. The CDR3 consists of 17 residues. CDR1 is MDHEN and CDR2 is SYDVKM in the germline V gene. This sample's time point: newly diagnosed GD, antithyroid drugs for less than 3 months. PBMCs provided the RNA from which the TCR library was made. In addition, the sample was reused for a study of T cells in Graves' hyperthyroidism and ophthalmopathy.

The rearrangement links TRBV28 to TRBJ1-6; D is uncertain. The sequence was collected from a man aged 40-49 years with Graves disease. The material sequenced was peripheral blood mononuclear cells (PBMCs), taken at new diagnosis, from a patient treated with antithyroid drugs. CDR3 DNA: TGTGCCAGCAGTTTATGGGACGTGGAGGGATATAATTCACCCCTCCACTTT. Its translation: CASSLWDVEGYNSPLHF. Drawing the rest from reference TRBV28 and TRBJ1-6, the complete variable domain is DVKVTQSSRYLVKRTGEKVFLECVQDMDHENMFWYRQDPGLGLRLIYFSYDVKMKEKGDIPEGYSVSREKKERFSLILESASTNQTSMYLCASSLWDVEGYNSPLHFGNGTRLTVT.